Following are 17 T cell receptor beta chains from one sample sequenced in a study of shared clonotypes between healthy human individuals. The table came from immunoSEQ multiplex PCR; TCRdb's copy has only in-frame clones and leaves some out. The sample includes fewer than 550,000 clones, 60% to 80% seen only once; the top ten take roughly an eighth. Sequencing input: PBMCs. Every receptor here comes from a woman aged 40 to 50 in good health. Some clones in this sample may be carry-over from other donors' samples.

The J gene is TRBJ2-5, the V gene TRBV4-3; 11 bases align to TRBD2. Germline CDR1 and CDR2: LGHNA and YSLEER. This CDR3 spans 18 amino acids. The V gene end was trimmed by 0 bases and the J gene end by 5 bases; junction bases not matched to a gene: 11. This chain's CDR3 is CASSQEWGSGRAGETQYF. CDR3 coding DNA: TGCGCCAGCAGCCAAGAATGGGGTAGCGGGAGGGCCGGGGAGACCCAGTACTTC.

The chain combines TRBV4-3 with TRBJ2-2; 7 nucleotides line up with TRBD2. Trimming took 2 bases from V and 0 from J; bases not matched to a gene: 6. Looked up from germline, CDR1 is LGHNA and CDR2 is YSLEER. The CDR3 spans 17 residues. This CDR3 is CASSQLLATTNTGELFF. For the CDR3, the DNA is TGCGCCAGCAGCCAATTACTAGCGACGACGAACACCGGGGAGCTGTTTTTT.

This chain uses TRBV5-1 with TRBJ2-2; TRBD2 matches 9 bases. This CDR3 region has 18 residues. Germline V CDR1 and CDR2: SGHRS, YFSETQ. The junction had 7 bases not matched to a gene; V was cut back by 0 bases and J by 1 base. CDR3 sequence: CASSLGLAGNLNTGELFF. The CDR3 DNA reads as TGCGCCAGCAGCTTGGGCCTAGCGGGGAATCTGAACACCGGGGAGCTGTTTTTT.

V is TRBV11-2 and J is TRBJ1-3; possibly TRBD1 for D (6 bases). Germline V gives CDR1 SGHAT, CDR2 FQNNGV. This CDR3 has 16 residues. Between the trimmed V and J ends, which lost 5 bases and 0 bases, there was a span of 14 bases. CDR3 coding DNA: TGTGCCAGCAGCGAGTGGGGGCTCTCCTCTGGAAACACCATATATTTT. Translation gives CASSEWGLSSGNTIYF. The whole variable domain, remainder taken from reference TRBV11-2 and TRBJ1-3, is EAGVAQSPRYKIIEKRQSVAFWCNPISGHATLYWYQQILGQGPKLLIQFQNNGVVDDSQLPKDRFSAERLKGVDSTLKIQPAKLEDSAVYLCASSEWGLSSGNTIYFGEGSWLTVV.

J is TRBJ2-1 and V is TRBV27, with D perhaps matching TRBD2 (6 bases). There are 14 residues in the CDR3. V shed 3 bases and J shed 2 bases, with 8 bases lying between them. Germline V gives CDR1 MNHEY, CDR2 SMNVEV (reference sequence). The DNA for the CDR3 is TGTGCCAGCAGTTTCCAGCGGGCCTACAATGAGCAGTTCTTC. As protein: CASSFQRAYNEQFF.

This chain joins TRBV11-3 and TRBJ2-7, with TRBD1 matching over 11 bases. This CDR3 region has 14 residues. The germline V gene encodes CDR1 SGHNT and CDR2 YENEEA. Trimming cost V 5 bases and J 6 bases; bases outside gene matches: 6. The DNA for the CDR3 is TGTGCCAGCAGCCGGGACAGGGGGGCCTCCGAGCAGTACTTC. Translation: CASSRDRGASEQYF.

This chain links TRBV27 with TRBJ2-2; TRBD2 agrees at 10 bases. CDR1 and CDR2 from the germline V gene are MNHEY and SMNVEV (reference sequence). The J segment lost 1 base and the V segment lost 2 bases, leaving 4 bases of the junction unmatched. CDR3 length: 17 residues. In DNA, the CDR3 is TGTGCCAGCAGTTTAGCTAGCGGGAGCCTGAACACCGGGGAGCTGTTTTTT. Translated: CASSLASGSLNTGELFF.

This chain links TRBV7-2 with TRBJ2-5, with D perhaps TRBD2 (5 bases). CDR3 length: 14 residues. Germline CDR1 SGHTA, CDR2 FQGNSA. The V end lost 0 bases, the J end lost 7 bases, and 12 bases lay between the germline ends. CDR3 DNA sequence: TGTGCCAGCAGCTTAGCGCAGAGGGTGGGGACCCAGTACTTC. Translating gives CASSLAQRVGTQYF.

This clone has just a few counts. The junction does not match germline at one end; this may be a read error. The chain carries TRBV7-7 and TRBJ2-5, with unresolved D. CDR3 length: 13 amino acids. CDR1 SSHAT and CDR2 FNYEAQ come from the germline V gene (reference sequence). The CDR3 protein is CASSSDTQETQYF. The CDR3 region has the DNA TGTGCTAGCAGCTCCGACACACAAGAGACCCAGTACTTC.

The DNA for the CDR3 is TGTGCCAGCAGTGAAAACGGGGTGGTGGGGCTTGAAGCTTTCTTT. Protein product: CASSENGVVGLEAFF. V and J are TRBV6-1 and TRBJ1-1; TRBD1 might be the D (5 bases). CDR1 and CDR2 (germline): MNHNS, SASEGT. V was clipped by 2 bases and J by 7 bases, with 17 bases between them. The CDR3 sequence is 15 residues long.

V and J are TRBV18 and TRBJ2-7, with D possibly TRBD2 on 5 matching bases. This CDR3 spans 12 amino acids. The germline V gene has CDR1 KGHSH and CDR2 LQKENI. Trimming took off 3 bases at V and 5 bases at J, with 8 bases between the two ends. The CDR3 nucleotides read TGTGCCAGCTCACCGTTCGGGGACGAGCAGTACTTC. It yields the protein CASSPFGDEQYF.

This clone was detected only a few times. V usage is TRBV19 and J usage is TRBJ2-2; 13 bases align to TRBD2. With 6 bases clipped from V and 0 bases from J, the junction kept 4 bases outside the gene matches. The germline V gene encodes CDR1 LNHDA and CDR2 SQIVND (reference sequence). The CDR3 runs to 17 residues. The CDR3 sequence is CASSRGLAGTNTGELFF. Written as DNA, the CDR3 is TGTGCCAGTAGCCGGGGACTAGCGGGGACGAACACCGGGGAGCTGTTTTTT.

CDR3 nucleotide sequence: TGCGCCAGCAGCCAAGATCGGGTCAGGGATCTTCGGTTGTACAATGAGCAGTTCTTC. Residues: CASSQDRVRDLRLYNEQFF. This chain links TRBV4-1 with TRBJ2-1; possibly TRBD1 for D (5 bases). V was trimmed by 0 bases and J by 4 bases, leaving 22 bases between them. The CDR3 extends over 19 amino acids. Germline loops: CDR1 MGHRA, CDR2 YSYEKL.

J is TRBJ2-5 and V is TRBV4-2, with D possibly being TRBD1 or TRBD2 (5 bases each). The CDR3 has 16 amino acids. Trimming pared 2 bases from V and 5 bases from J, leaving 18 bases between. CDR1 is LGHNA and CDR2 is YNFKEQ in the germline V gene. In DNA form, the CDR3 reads TGTGCCAGCAGCCAACGTGGGGGTTACGGAGAGGAGACCCAGTACTTC. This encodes CASSQRGGYGEETQYF.

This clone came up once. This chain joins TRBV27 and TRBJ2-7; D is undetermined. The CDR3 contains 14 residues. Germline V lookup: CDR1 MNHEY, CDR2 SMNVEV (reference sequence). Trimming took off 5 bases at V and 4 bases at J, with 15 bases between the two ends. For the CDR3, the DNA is TGTGCCAGCAGTCGGTCAGAAAGACTTTACGAGCAGTACTTC. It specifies CASSRSERLYEQYF.

In DNA, the CDR3 is TGTGCCAGCAGGCCTACTAGTGCCCACGAGCAGTACTTC. Encoded protein: CASRPTSAHEQYF. The genes are TRBV9 and TRBJ2-7; weak D call: TRBD2 (5 bases). V was cut by 5 bases and J by 5 bases, with 14 bases left in between. Germline assignment: CDR1 SGDLS and CDR2 YYNGEE. The length of the CDR3 is 13 residues.

CDR3 sequence (DNA): TGTGCCAGCACCCCCGGGGGGACTAGCAGTCACTACACCGGGGAGCTGTTTTTT. Protein sequence: CASTPGGTSSHYTGELFF. The V gene is TRBV9, the J gene TRBJ2-2; TRBD2 aligns across 9 bases. Germline CDR1 reads SGDLS; CDR2 reads YYNGEE. Trimming at V came to 6 bases and at J to 3 bases, leaving 15 bases not matched to a gene. The CDR3 covers 18 residues.